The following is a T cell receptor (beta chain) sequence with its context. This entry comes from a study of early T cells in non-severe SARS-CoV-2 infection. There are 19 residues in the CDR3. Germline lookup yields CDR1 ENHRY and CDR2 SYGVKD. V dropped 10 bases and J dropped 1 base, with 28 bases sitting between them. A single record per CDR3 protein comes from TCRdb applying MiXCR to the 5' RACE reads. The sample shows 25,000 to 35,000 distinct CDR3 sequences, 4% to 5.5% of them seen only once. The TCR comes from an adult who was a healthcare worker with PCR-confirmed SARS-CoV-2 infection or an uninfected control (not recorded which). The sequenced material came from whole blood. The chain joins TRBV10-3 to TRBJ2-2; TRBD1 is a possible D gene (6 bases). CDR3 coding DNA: TGTGCCAGCTCAACCTCAGGGGTCCCCCCACCTAAGAACACCGGGGAGCTGTTTTTT. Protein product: CASSTSGVPPPKNTGELFF.